The clone carrying this T cell receptor beta chain was recorded only once. On cycle 4 day 1 and cycle 7 day 1, as well as at baseline, blood was sampled. The assay was immunoSEQ multiplex PCR, and TCRdb's table has in-frame clones only and misses some. The sample lists about 19,000 clones; 75% to 85% were seen once. The V end lost 0 bases, the J end lost 10 bases, and 14 bases lay between the germline ends. The length of the CDR3 is 15 residues. Germline V lookup: CDR1 SGHDT, CDR2 YYEEEE. This specimen comes from a study of OX40 agonist ivuxolimab in advanced cancers. Study-wide background: Prior anti-PD-1, anti-PD-L1 or anti-CTLA-4 therapy was allowed; approximately 41% had some. Three patients responded partially, comprising one with hepatocellular carcinoma and two with cutaneous melanoma.

The V and J genes are TRBV5-6 and TRBJ1-6; D gene ambiguous. The sample was CD4+ or CD8+ T cells sorted from blood, taken in a trial of the OX40 agonist ivuxolimab. The sequence was collected from an adult with an advanced solid tumor such as melanoma, head and neck, liver or kidney cancer. This CDR3 reads CASSLGRGGRSPLHF. CDR3 nucleotides: TGTGCCAGCAGCTTGGGTCGGGGAGGCCGGTCACCCCTCCACTTT.